This T cell receptor (beta chain) was found in a study of patients and donors after allogeneic stem cell transplantation. V dropped 5 bases and J dropped 0; count of bases not matched to a gene: 9. This CDR3 is 16 amino acids long. The V gene's germline CDR1 is DFQATT and CDR2 SNEGSKA (reference sequence). TCRdb recomputed calls from the RT-PCR reads with MiXCR, one row per CDR3 protein. The table includes about a million distinct CDR3 sequences, approximately 19% detected once. The rearrangement links TRBV20-1 to TRBJ2-3, with 9 bases aligning to TRBD1. The sample comprised blood, either unsorted or a sorted T cell fraction (not recorded which). The receptor was isolated from a human donor who was either an allogeneic HSCT recipient or a stem cell or donor lymphocyte infusion donor (not recorded which). It is not recorded whose cells these are; they may come from a transplant donor. This CDR3 reads CSAGVDRGFSTDTQYF. Here the CDR3 DNA reads TGCAGTGCTGGAGTGGACAGGGGCTTTAGCACAGATACGCAGTATTTT.